This TCR beta chain was sequenced during a study of blood T cell repertoires in COVID-19. Study summary: Specimens from acute and convalescent COVID-19 originated in the United States, Italy and Spain.

This clone was counted once. V shed 4 bases, J shed 0 bases, and the junction held 4 bases outside the gene matches. From germline, CDR1 is MNHEY and CDR2 SMNVEV (reference sequence). CDR3 length equals 15 residues. Libraries were prepared by immunoSEQ multiplex PCR; TCRdb keeps only in-frame clonotypes and omits some of them. The data hold about 280,000 clones, with roughly 85% observed a single time. The sequenced sample consisted of peripheral blood. This clonotype originated in a human donor in a cohort sampled during active COVID-19. The chain combines TRBV27 with TRBJ2-3; the match to TRBD1 covers 7 bases. The CDR3 is CASSSDRVSTDTQYF. The CDR3 DNA is TGTGCCAGCAGTTCCGACAGGGTGAGCACAGATACGCAGTATTTT.